This record looks at one TCR beta chain sequence and its context. Its antigen is not known. Germline V lookup: CDR1 SQVTM, CDR2 ANQGSEA. The V and J ends lost 7 bases and 5 bases, in that order; junction bases with no gene match: 4. The CDR3 runs 13 residues. This specimen belongs to a study of T cells in Graves' hyperthyroidism and ophthalmopathy. Study-level results: Ophthalmopathy was told apart from stable hyperthyroidism by a 13 V-J model. Appearing also in blood were most of the thyroid clonotypes expanded above 0.001.

Amplification yielded TCR beta CDR3 regions, with RNA transcripts as the source. RT-PCR in the first round (using the HTBI primer set) targeted the TCR CDR3. TCRdb re-called the multiplex PCR reads through MiXCR, storing one row per CDR3 protein. The top ten clones hold approximately 30% of a sample with more than 300,000 distinct CDR3 sequences, roughly 15% of them seen once. The J gene is TRBJ1-6, the V gene TRBV29-1, with 8 bases identical to TRBD1. The clonotype was recovered from a woman in her thirties with Graves' hyperthyroidism that later progressed to Graves' ophthalmopathy. Sequencing was performed on blood. The CDR3: CSAVTGDNSPLHF. The CDR3 region has the DNA TGCAGCGCTGTGACAGGGGATAATTCACCCCTCCACTTT.